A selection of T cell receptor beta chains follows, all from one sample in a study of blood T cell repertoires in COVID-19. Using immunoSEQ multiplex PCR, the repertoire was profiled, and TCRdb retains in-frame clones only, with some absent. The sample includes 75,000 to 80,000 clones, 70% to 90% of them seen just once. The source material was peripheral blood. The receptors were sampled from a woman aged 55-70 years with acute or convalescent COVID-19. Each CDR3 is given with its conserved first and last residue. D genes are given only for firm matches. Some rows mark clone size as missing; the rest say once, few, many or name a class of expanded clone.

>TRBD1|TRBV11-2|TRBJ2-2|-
CASSSSLGQTNTGELFF
TGTGCCAGCAGCTCTTCGTTGGGACAGACGAACACCGGGGAGCTGTTTTTT
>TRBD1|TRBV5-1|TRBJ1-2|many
CASSVQGQGNGYTF
TGCGCCAGCAGCGTACAGGGACAGGGGAATGGCTACACCTTC
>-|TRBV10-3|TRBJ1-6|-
CAISESSGVGNSPLHF
TGTGCCATCAGTGAGTCGTCGGGGGTCGGTAATTCACCCCTCCACTTT
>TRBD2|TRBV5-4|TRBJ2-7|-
CASSLSGGGNYEQYF
TGTGCCAGCAGCTTGAGTGGCGGGGGGAACTACGAGCAGTACTTC
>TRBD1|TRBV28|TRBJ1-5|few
CASSPPTGDNQPQHF
TGTGCCAGCTCCCCCCCAACAGGGGACAATCAGCCCCAGCATTTT
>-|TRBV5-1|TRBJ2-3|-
CASSLYDSRTDTQYF
TGCGCCAGCAGCTTGTATGACAGTCGGACAGATACGCAGTATTTT
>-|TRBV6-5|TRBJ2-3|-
CASNPWGEGTGQYF
TGTGCCAGCAATCCCTGGGGGGAGGGGACAGGGCAGTATTTT
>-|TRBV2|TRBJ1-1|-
CASSGTANTEAFF
TGTGCCAGCAGTGGGACAGCGAACACTGAAGCTTTCTTT
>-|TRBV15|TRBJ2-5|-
CATSTSQETQYF
TGTGCCACCAGCACTTCCCAAGAGACCCAGTACTTC
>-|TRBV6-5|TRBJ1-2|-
CASRPTSDSSGYTF
TGTGCCAGCAGGCCTACGTCGGACAGTTCTGGCTACACCTTC
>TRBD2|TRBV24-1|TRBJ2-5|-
CATSDSSVLAGKQETQYF
TGTGCCACCAGTGATTCTTCCGTACTAGCGGGTAAACAAGAGACCCAGTACTTC
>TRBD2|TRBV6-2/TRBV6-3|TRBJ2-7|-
CASSYSGTSGSYEQYF
TGTGCCAGCAGTTATTCCGGGACTAGCGGGTCCTACGAGCAGTACTTC
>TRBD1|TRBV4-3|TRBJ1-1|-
CASSQGRGLDAFF
TGCGCCAGCAGCCAAGGAAGGGGGCTAGACGCTTTCTTT
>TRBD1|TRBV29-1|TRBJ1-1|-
CSVEGQGPFQSAEAFF
TGCAGCGTTGAAGGACAGGGCCCCTTCCAGAGCGCTGAAGCTTTCTTT
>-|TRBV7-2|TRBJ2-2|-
CASSLGLNTGELFF
TGTGCCAGCAGCTTAGGACTAAACACCGGGGAGCTGTTTTTT
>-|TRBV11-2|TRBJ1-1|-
CASSLVRQNTEAFF
TGTGCCAGCAGCTTAGTAAGACAAAACACTGAAGCTTTCTTT
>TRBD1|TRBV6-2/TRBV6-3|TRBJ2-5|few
CASSPKAGQGFQETQYF
TGTGCCAGCAGCCCTAAAGCGGGACAGGGCTTCCAAGAGACCCAGTACTTC
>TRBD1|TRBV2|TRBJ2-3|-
CASSSGTGEADTQYF
TGTGCCAGCAGTAGCGGGACAGGGGAAGCAGATACGCAGTATTTT
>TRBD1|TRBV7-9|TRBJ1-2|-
CASSPRQGQSYGYTF
TGTGCCAGCAGCCCCCGACAGGGTCAAAGCTATGGCTACACCTTC
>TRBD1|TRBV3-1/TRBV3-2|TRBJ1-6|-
CASSPQGGIGSPLHF
TGTGCCAGCAGCCCCCAGGGGGGCATTGGGTCACCCCTCCACTTT
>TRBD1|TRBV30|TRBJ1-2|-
CAWSPGQGAEGYTF
TGTGCCTGGAGCCCCGGACAGGGGGCGGAGGGCTACACCTTC
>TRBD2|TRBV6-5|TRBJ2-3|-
CASSYRTSFTDTQYF
TGTGCCAGCAGTTACAGGACTAGTTTCACAGATACGCAGTATTTT
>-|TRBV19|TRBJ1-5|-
CASSFSGAGVFPQHF
TGTGCCAGTAGCTTCTCTGGGGCAGGAGTTTTCCCCCAGCATTTT
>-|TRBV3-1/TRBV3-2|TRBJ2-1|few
CASSQRGYNEQFF
TGTGCCAGCAGCCAAAGAGGTTACAATGAGCAGTTCTTC
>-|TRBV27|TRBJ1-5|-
CASSLSGFHQPQHF
TGTGCCAGCAGTTTATCCGGGTTTCATCAGCCCCAGCATTTT
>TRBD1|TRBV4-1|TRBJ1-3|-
CASSQTGTASSGNTIYF
TGCGCCAGCAGCCAGACCGGGACAGCCAGCTCTGGAAACACCATATATTTT
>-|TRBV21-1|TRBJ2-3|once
CASNVIADSDTQYF
TGTGCCAGCAATGTTATAGCGGACTCAGATACGCAGTATTTT
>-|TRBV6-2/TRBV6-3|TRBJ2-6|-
CASSLREPGANVLTF
TGTGCCAGCAGTTTGAGGGAACCTGGGGCCAACGTCCTGACTTTC
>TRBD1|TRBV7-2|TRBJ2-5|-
CASSLTGTAQETQYF
TGTGCCAGCAGCTTAACCGGGACAGCACAAGAGACCCAGTACTTC
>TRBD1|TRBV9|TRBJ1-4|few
CASSAGTAATNEKLFF
TGTGCCAGCAGCGCCGGGACAGCCGCAACTAATGAAAAACTGTTTTTT
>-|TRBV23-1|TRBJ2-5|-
CASSFFQSAKTHFQETQYF
TGCGCCAGCAGTTTCTTCCAGAGCGCCAAAACTCACTTCCAAGAGACCCAGTACTTC
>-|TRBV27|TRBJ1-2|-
CASSPLDSYNYGYTF
TGTGCCAGCAGTCCCTTGGACAGTTATAACTATGGCTACACCTTC
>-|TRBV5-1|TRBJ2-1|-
CASSFGRTTQNEQFF
TGCGCCAGCAGCTTCGGCAGGACAACCCAAAATGAGCAGTTCTTC
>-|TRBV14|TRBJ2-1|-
CASSQKSGDYNEQFF
TGTGCCAGCAGCCAAAAGTCAGGGGATTACAATGAGCAGTTCTTC
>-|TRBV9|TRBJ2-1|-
CASSGTRGAPYNEQFF
TGTGCCAGCAGCGGTACCAGGGGGGCCCCCTACAATGAGCAGTTCTTC
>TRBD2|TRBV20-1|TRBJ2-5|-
CSASDPAPSGDLQETQYF
TGCAGTGCTAGTGACCCCGCCCCCAGCGGGGACTTACAAGAGACCCAGTACTTC
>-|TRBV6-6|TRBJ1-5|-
CASSYETRVPQHF
TGTGCCAGCAGCTACGAAACCCGGGTACCCCAGCATTTT
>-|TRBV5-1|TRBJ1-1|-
CASSVGGGTEAFF
TGCGCCAGCAGCGTTGGTGGAGGGACTGAAGCTTTCTTT
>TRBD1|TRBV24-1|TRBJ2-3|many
CATSDFPGTGAVTDTQYF
TGTGCCACCAGTGATTTCCCCGGGACAGGGGCGGTCACAGATACGCAGTATTTT
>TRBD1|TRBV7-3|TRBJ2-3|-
CASSRPGQGREDTQYF
TGTGCCAGCAGCCGACCGGGACAGGGAAGGGAAGATACGCAGTATTTT